The rows below give T cell receptor beta chains drawn from one sample of a study of cytomegalovirus exposure and HLA in healthy donors. Measured with immunoSEQ multiplex PCR; TCRdb has only the in-frame clones, and not every one. The sample holds around 130,000 clones, about 80% seen once. The sample taken for sequencing was PBMCs. The receptor source for this set is a man between 18 and 29 years old in good health and CMV-seronegative. CDR3s include the opening cysteine and the closing phenylalanine or tryptophan. The D gene is left open where the match is weak. Clone size is given for some rows only: seen once, a few or many times, or a class if the clone is expanded.

DNA	CDR3	D	size	V	J
TGTGCCTGGAGTGTATTTAGCGGGTTAAGCAATCAGCCCCAGCATTTT	CAWSVFSGLSNQPQHF	.	.	TRBV30	TRBJ1-5
TGTGCCAGCAGCGTAGGATCGGGGGGAAACACCATATATTTT	CASSVGSGGNTIYF	.	.	TRBV9	TRBJ1-3
TGTGCCAGCAGCCAAGAACCCCTATCTAGCACAGATACGCAGTATTTT	CASSQEPLSSTDTQYF	.	.	TRBV4-2	TRBJ2-3
TGTGCCAGCAGCCCCCAGGGACTAGCGGGAGGAATGTACCAAGAGACCCAGTACTTC	CASSPQGLAGGMYQETQYF	TRBD2	.	TRBV4-2	TRBJ2-5
TGTGCCAGCAGTGGGGCCGCGGGGCTTACGGAGACCCAGTACTTC	CASSGAAGLTETQYF	.	.	TRBV6-1	TRBJ2-5
TGTGCCAGCCCAGAGGGGGTTTCAGCTTTCTTT	CASPEGVSAFF	.	.	TRBV2	TRBJ1-1
TGCGCCAGCAGCCCCGGACACAATCTAGCCAAAAACATTCAGTACTTC	CASSPGHNLAKNIQYF	.	.	TRBV5-1	TRBJ2-4
TGTGCCAGCAGCTTGCTCGGTCAGCCCCAGCATTTT	CASSLLGQPQHF	.	.	TRBV5-8	TRBJ1-5
TGTGCCAGTAGTATTGGGACTAGCGGGAGTAATGAGCAGTTCTTC	CASSIGTSGSNEQFF	TRBD2	.	TRBV19	TRBJ2-1
TGTTCCAGCAGCTTCGGGCGGGGGCAGGGGATTGGTGGCTACACCTTC	CSSSFGRGQGIGGYTF	.	.	TRBV7-9	TRBJ1-2
TGCAGCGTTGAATTTGGGCCTGGTGGGCAGTACTTC	CSVEFGPGGQYF	.	once	TRBV29-1	TRBJ2-7
TGTGCCAGCAGTGAAGCAGGGGTTGGGCCCCAGCATTTT	CASSEAGVGPQHF	.	once	TRBV2	TRBJ1-5
TGTGCCAGCAGCATATACAGGGGGGGGGATACTGAAGCTTTCTTT	CASSIYRGGDTEAFF	TRBD1	.	TRBV5-4	TRBJ1-1
TGTGCCAGCTCACCATCAAGGACAGGGAACACTGAAGCTTTCTTT	CASSPSRTGNTEAFF	TRBD1	.	TRBV18	TRBJ1-1
TGTGCCAGCAGCTGGGCGCAGGGCCCCCAAGAGACCCAGTACTTC	CASSWAQGPQETQYF	.	.	TRBV7-6	TRBJ2-5
TGTGCCAGCAGCTTGGGGCAGTTAAATCAGCCCCAGCATTTT	CASSLGQLNQPQHF	.	.	TRBV7-2	TRBJ1-5
TGTGCCAGCAGCTTAGTCCCACCATCCGGGACAGGGGGTGTAGAGCAGTTCTTC	CASSLVPPSGTGGVEQFF	TRBD1	few	TRBV7-6	TRBJ2-1
TGTGCCAGCAGTTCAGGGGGCCCGGCTAAAAAACTGTTTTTT	CASSSGGPAKKLFF	TRBD1	once	TRBV28	TRBJ1-4
TGCGCCAGCAGCCTGTTCGGGACAGGGGATGAAAAACTGTTTTTT	CASSLFGTGDEKLFF	TRBD1	.	TRBV4-1	TRBJ1-4
TGTGCCAGCAGTTACTCGCCTGTGGCGGTAAACTATGGCTACACCTTC	CASSYSPVAVNYGYTF	.	.	TRBV6-5	TRBJ1-2
TGTGCCAGCAGTTACGACAGCCGGGAGGCTGAAGCTTTCTTT	CASSYDSREAEAFF	.	.	TRBV6-6	TRBJ1-1
TGTGCCAGCAGTCCAGGTCTCCAAGAGACCCAGTACTTC	CASSPGLQETQYF	.	.	TRBV6-5	TRBJ2-5
TGCAGTGTACTAGCTTCTGATACGCAGTATTTT	CSVLASDTQYF	.	.	TRBV20-1	TRBJ2-3
TGTGCCAGCAGCGTAGGGGGAGTCGAAGATACGCAGTATTTT	CASSVGGVEDTQYF	.	.	TRBV9	TRBJ2-3
TGCGCCAGCAGTGAACTAATCATTTGGACAGAAGTTGAAAAACTGTTTTTT	CASSELIIWTEVEKLFF	.	.	TRBV10-1	TRBJ1-4
TGCGCCAGCAGCTCAGGGGGACTAGCGGGACGAGCGCAGTATTTT	CASSSGGLAGRAQYF	TRBD2	.	TRBV5-1	TRBJ2-3
TGTGCCTGGCGACTAGCGGGCTCCTACAATGAGCAGTTCTTC	CAWRLAGSYNEQFF	TRBD2	once	TRBV30	TRBJ2-1
TGTGCCAGTAGTATTGGTAGGGGCTCCTATAATTCACCCCTCCACTTT	CASSIGRGSYNSPLHF	.	once	TRBV19	TRBJ1-6
TGTGCCAGTAGTATGTCACAGTCTGGTCAGCCCCAGCATTTT	CASSMSQSGQPQHF	.	.	TRBV19	TRBJ1-5